This TCR beta chain was sequenced in a study of T cell responses to AZD1222 COVID-19 vaccine. Overall study results and limits: The sample set comprised mostly white British donors with more females, and clonal diversity was possibly underestimated.

The germline V gene has CDR1 SGHVS and CDR2 FNYEAQ. The CDR3 consists of 15 residues. The ends lost 5 bases at V and 4 bases at J; junction bases unmatched: 11. A remark on this clone: Its antigen remains unknown.

Assay used: immunoSEQ multiplex PCR; TCRdb lists only in-frame clones, some missing. This sample has 140,000 or so clones, with approximately 86% found just once. Sequencing used peripheral blood, obtained 28 days after the second AZD1222 dose. The source is an adult who received the AZD1222 COVID-19 vaccine. The chain employs TRBV7-6 and TRBJ2-7; 7 bases are shared with TRBD2. CDR3 region: CASSPRGRDPYEQYF. In DNA, the CDR3 is TGTGCCAGCAGCCCCCGCGGGAGAGACCCTTACGAGCAGTACTTC.